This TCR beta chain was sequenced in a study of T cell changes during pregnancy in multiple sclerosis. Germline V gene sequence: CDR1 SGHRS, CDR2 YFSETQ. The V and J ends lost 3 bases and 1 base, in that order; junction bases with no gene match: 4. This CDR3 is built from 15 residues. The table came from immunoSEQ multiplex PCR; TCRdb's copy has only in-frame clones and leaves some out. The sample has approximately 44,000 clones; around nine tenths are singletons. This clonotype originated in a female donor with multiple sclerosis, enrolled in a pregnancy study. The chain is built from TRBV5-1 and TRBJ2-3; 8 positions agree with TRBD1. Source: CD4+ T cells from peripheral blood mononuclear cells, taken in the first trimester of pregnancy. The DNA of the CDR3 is TGCGCCAGCAGCTGGACAGGGTTTGGCACAGATACGCAGTATTTT. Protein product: CASSWTGFGTDTQYF.